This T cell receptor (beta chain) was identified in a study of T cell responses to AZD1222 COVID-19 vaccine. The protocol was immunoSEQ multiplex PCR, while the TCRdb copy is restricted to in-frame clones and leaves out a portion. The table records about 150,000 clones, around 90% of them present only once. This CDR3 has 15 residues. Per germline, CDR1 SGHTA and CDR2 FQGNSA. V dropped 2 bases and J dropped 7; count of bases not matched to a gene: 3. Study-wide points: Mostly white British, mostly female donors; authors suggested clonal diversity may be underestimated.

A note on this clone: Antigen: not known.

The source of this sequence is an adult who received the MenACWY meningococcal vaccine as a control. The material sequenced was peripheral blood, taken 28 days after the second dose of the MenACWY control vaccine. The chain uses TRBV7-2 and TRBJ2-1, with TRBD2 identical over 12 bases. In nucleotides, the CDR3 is TGTGCCAGCAGCTTAAGACTAGCGGGGGAGAATGAGCAGTTCTTC. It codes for CASSLRLAGENEQFF.